Presented here are 3 T cell receptor beta chains from one specimen sequenced in a study of cytomegalovirus exposure and HLA in healthy donors. The PCR had 60 Vbeta and 13 Jbeta primers. Assay used: immunoSEQ multiplex PCR; TCRdb lists only in-frame clones, some missing. The sample gives tens of thousands of clones, 70% to 90% of which show up once; around 5.6% is in the top ten. Specimen: PBMCs. The receptors derive from a woman aged 18-29 years in good health and CMV-seropositive.

The chain is built from TRBV5-6 and TRBJ2-7, with D perhaps matching TRBD1 (6 bases). CDR3 length: 14 residues. V dropped 1 base and J dropped 3 bases, with 11 bases sitting between them. Germline lookup yields CDR1 SGHDT and CDR2 YYEEEE. This chain's CDR3 is CASSLWDTDYEQYF. The CDR3 nucleotides read TGTGCCAGCAGCTTGTGGGACACCGACTACGAGCAGTACTTC.

Written as DNA, the CDR3 is TGCGCCAGCAGCTTCAGACTAGCGGGGGATACCGGGGAGCTGTTTTTT. It codes for CASSFRLAGDTGELFF. The J gene is TRBJ2-2, the V gene TRBV5-1; TRBD2 matches at 12 bases. The ends lost 2 bases at V and 5 bases at J; junction bases unmatched: 4. The CDR3 is 16 residues long. Germline CDR1 SGHRS, CDR2 YFSETQ.

This sequence joins TRBV2 and TRBJ2-7, with 10 bases matching TRBD1. The CDR3 is made up of 13 amino acids. V shed 6 bases and J 7 bases; nucleotides not matched to a gene: 6. CDR1 and CDR2 (germline): SNHLY, FYNNEI. This CDR3 reads CASRRTGGEEQYF. The CDR3 DNA follows: TGTGCCAGCAGGCGGACAGGGGGAGAAGAGCAGTACTTC.